The clone carrying this TCR beta chain occurred a few times. Its cognate antigen is unknown. This sample is drawn from a study of blood T cells in healthy people across ages. Study-wide background: Roughly one uniquely barcoded beta molecule per two T cells was captured. The study, taken as a whole, reports: With age, beta diversity per million T cells declined roughly linearly, significantly by over 35.

This CDR3 region has 14 residues. J lost 8 bases, V lost 6 bases, and 9 bases had no gene match. The germline CDR1 and CDR2 sequences are SNHLY and FYNNEI. Extractions gave at least 5.5 micrograms of total RNA per sample. With a J-beta primer mix and a sample-barcoded 5' primer, a second PCR ran about 7 to 11 cycles. Each of the samples gave a minimum of 2.5 million paired-end reads that contained CDR3. TCRdb re-derived calls from the 5' RACE reads in MiXCR, one entry per CDR3 protein. Of roughly 790,000 distinct CDR3 sequences in the sample, more than 40% were seen once. The clonotype comes from a woman aged 60-70 years in good health. The chain links TRBV2 to TRBJ1-4; 7 bases agree with TRBD1. Sequencing was carried out using blood. The CDR3 sequence is CASRLGTETEKLFF. CDR3 DNA sequence: TGTGCCAGCAGATTAGGGACAGAGACAGAAAAACTGTTTTTT.